One and the same sample provided the 27 T cell receptor beta chains below, sequenced in a study of blood T cells in healthy people across ages. Using a J-beta primer mix together with a sample-barcoded 5' primer, a second PCR was run for 7 to 11 cycles. Each CDR3 protein gets one entry after TCRdb re-called the 5' RACE reads with MiXCR. The data contain 1,800,000 or so distinct CDR3 sequences, about two fifths of them seen just once; the ten biggest clones take up 23%. The sample consisted of blood. These receptors were collected from a human donor in good health.

This clonotype was detected only a few times. The genes are TRBV24-1 and TRBJ2-3; the D gene is possibly TRBD2 (6 bases). The germline V gene has CDR1 KGHDR and CDR2 SFDVKD. V gave up 3 bases and J gave up 0 bases, with 15 bases separating them. This CDR3 has 17 amino acids. The CDR3 bases are TGTGCCACCAGTGATCCCCGGGAGCCGATAAGCACAGATACGCAGTATTTT. This gives the protein CATSDPREPISTDTQYF.

This clonotype was seen a handful of times. The rearrangement joins TRBV20-1 to TRBJ2-1; 11 bases align to TRBD2. The V segment lost 4 bases and the J segment 4 bases; nucleotides outside the gene matches: 3. Germline-derived CDR1 and CDR2 are DFQATT and SNEGSKA (reference sequence). This CDR3 has 14 residues. CDR3 amino acids: CSAKGLAAYNEQFF. For the CDR3, the DNA is TGCAGTGCTAAGGGACTAGCGGCTTACAATGAGCAGTTCTTC.

The chain couples TRBV29-1 to TRBJ2-3; weak D call: TRBD1 (6 bases). Per germline, CDR1 SQVTM and CDR2 ANQGSEA. Deletions cut 6 bases from V and 0 bases from J, with 13 bases between. CDR3 length: 14 residues. The CDR3 sequence is CSVETGPSTDTQYF. CDR3 bases: TGCAGCGTGGAGACAGGACCCAGCACAGATACGCAGTATTTT.

This sequence joins TRBV7-2 and TRBJ1-2; possible D gene TRBD1, 5 bases. The CDR3 is made up of 16 amino acids. The V gene's germline CDR1 is SGHTA and CDR2 FQGNSA. The V and J ends lost 1 base and 4 bases respectively, with 16 bases between them. CDR3 sequence: CASSLVAYTQGYGYTF. The CDR3 nucleotides read TGTGCCAGCAGCTTAGTCGCATATACGCAGGGCTATGGCTACACCTTC.

This clonotype was recorded a few times. The chain couples TRBV7-2 to TRBJ2-1, with D perhaps TRBD1 (6 bases). Per germline, CDR1 SGHTA and CDR2 FQGNSA. The CDR3 is 13 amino acids. Deletions cut 6 bases from V and 7 bases from J, with 13 bases between. The CDR3 loop is CASSFRTGNEQFF. The DNA for the CDR3 is TGTGCCAGCAGTTTTAGAACAGGGAATGAGCAGTTCTTC. The full variable domain, rest sourced from reference TRBV7-2 and TRBJ2-1, is GAGVSQSPSNKVTEKGKDVELRCDPISGHTALYWYRQSLGQGLEFLIYFQGNSAPDKSGLPSDRFSAERTGGSVSTLTIQRTQQEDSAVYLCASSFRTGNEQFFGPGTRLTVL.

The CDR3 DNA follows: TGTGCCAGCACCGAGGACAGGGTCACAGATACGCAGTATTTT. Translating gives CASTEDRVTDTQYF. The chain employs TRBV28 and TRBJ2-3, with 8 bases fitting TRBD1. The CDR3 is 14 amino acids. Germline CDR1 is MDHEN and CDR2 is SYDVKM. Trimming cost V 7 bases and J 2 bases; bases outside gene matches: 5. Together with reference TRBV28 and TRBJ2-3, the CDR3 gives the full variable domain: DVKVTQSSRYLVKRTGEKVFLECVQDMDHENMFWYRQDPGLGLRLIYFSYDVKMKEKGDIPEGYSVSREKKERFSLILESASTNQTSMYLCASTEDRVTDTQYFGPGTRLTVL.

The chain recombines TRBV4-1 with TRBJ2-4; tentatively, D is TRBD1 or TRBD2 (6 bases each). The CDR3 spans 14 residues. Germline V lookup: CDR1 MGHRA, CDR2 YSYEKL. V lost 4 bases and J lost 13, with 20 bases in between. CDR3 DNA: TGCGCCAGCAGCCGGAGGGACAAAACCTACGGGCAGTACTTC. This sequence encodes CASSRRDKTYGQYF.

The DNA of the CDR3 is TGCAGTGCTAGAGATTTAGGGATTGAGCAGTTCTTC. The encoded protein is CSARDLGIEQFF. V gene TRBV20-1 combines with J gene TRBJ2-1; D uncertain. V was clipped by 0 bases and J by 9 bases, with 9 bases between them. Per germline, CDR1 DFQATT and CDR2 SNEGSKA (reference sequence). There are 12 residues in the CDR3.

This clonotype showed up just a few times. The CDR3 coding sequence is TGTGCCAGCAGTCCCCTCGGGGAGGGGCGGGGAAACATTCAGTACTTC. This sequence encodes CASSPLGEGRGNIQYF. The V gene is TRBV28, the J gene TRBJ2-4; TRBD2 agrees at 7 bases. CDR3 length: 16 residues. J was trimmed by 6 bases and V by 5 bases; bases with no gene match: 13. Germline CDR1 MDHEN, CDR2 SYDVKM.

The V call is TRBV12-3 or TRBV12-4, the J call TRBJ2-7, with D tentatively TRBD1 (6 bases). V lost 3 bases to trimming and J lost 4 bases, with 19 bases between them. This CDR3 contains 16 residues. The CDR3 region is CASSLGDRRAGYEQYF. The CDR3 nucleotides are TGTGCCAGCAGTTTGGGTGACAGGAGAGCAGGGTACGAGCAGTACTTC.

The chain uses TRBV6-5 and TRBJ2-1; tentatively, D is TRBD2 (7 bases). Germline CDR1 and CDR2: MNHEY and SVGAGI. This CDR3 spans 17 amino acids. Between the trimmed V and J ends, which lost 0 bases and 7 bases, there was a span of 19 bases. As DNA, the CDR3 is TGTGCCAGCAGTTACTCGGGGGGGACGGGGGGCCTAAATGAGCAGTTCTTC. The encoded protein is CASSYSGGTGGLNEQFF.

The chain couples TRBV4-3 to TRBJ2-1, with D unclear. Germline assignment: CDR1 LGHNA and CDR2 YSLEER. V lost 0 bases and J 5 bases, leaving 5 bases between the germline ends. The CDR3 totals 13 residues. In DNA form, the CDR3 reads TGCGCCAGCAGCCAAGAAGCCCACAATGAGCAGTTCTTC. This gives the protein CASSQEAHNEQFF.

This clonotype has just a few counts. This chain connects TRBV5-6 to TRBJ2-2, with TRBD1 matching over 8 bases. The J segment lost 5 bases and the V segment lost 9 bases, leaving 12 bases of the junction unmatched. CDR1 and CDR2 (germline): SGHDT, YYEEEE. The CDR3 spans 15 residues. CDR3 sequence reads: CATAEMTGATGELFF. The CDR3 DNA follows: TGTGCCACCGCGGAGATGACAGGGGCTACCGGGGAGCTGTTTTTT.

The chain has TRBV7-2 and TRBJ2-1; TRBD1 matches at 9 bases. The CDR3 has 16 residues. The J segment lost 6 bases and the V segment lost 1 base, leaving 7 bases of the junction unmatched. The germline V gene has CDR1 SGHTA and CDR2 FQGNSA. The CDR3 DNA reads TGTGCCAGCAGCTTAGGTGGGACAGGGCCCTTCAATGAGCAGTTCTTC. This codes for CASSLGGTGPFNEQFF.

The V and J genes are TRBV4-3 and TRBJ2-7; no firm D call. There are 14 residues in the CDR3. Germline CDR1 LGHNA, CDR2 YSLEER. V was pared by 1 base and J by 0 bases, with 7 bases between. The CDR3 DNA reads TGCGCCAGCAGCCAAGTCGTGAACTCCTACGAGCAGTACTTC. It specifies CASSQVVNSYEQYF.

The CDR3 here is CASSQFAGLETQYF. CDR3 in DNA: TGCGCCAGCAGCCAATTTGCGGGTTTAGAGACCCAGTACTTC. The chain is built from TRBV4-3 and TRBJ2-5; weak D call: TRBD2 (5 bases). CDR3 length: 14 amino acids. The ends were cut back, 2 bases at V and 4 bases at J, with 11 bases in the middle. In germline, CDR1 is LGHNA, CDR2 YSLEER.

Only a few counts were recorded for this clonotype. The V gene is TRBV6-1, the J gene TRBJ2-6; no definite D call. The CDR3 has 14 residues. Germline assignment: CDR1 MNHNS and CDR2 SASEGT. Trimming pared 4 bases from V and 7 bases from J, leaving 11 bases between. The CDR3 here is CASSGSLGANVLTF. As DNA, the CDR3 is TGTGCCAGCAGTGGCTCTCTGGGAGCCAACGTCCTGACTTTC.

The rearrangement joins TRBV20-1 to TRBJ2-3; 7 bases are a match to TRBD1. J was trimmed by 2 bases and V by 3 bases; bases with no gene match: 11. The CDR3 is 16 amino acids. CDR1 DFQATT and CDR2 SNEGSKA come from the germline V gene (reference sequence). For the CDR3, the DNA is TGCAGTGCTAGCCTGACCGGGACAGAGGACACAGATACGCAGTATTTT. Amino acid sequence: CSASLTGTEDTDTQYF.

This clonotype was observed at least ten times. V is TRBV6-2 or TRBV6-3 and J is TRBJ2-7; no definite D call. V was shortened by 6 bases and J by 0 bases, with 12 bases between the two germline ends. The V gene's germline CDR1 is MNHEY and CDR2 SVGEGT. This CDR3 has 14 residues. CDR3 residues: CASSRPPPSYEQYF. CDR3 nucleotide sequence: TGTGCCAGCAGCCGCCCACCTCCCTCCTACGAGCAGTACTTC.

Points on this clonotype: Just one base apart from a much larger clone, this may be a read error. V gene TRBV29-1 combines with J gene TRBJ1-2; D is unresolved. Looked up from germline, CDR1 is SQVTM and CDR2 is ANQGSEA. V was trimmed by 5 bases and J by 4 bases, leaving 11 bases between them. The CDR3 loop spans 12 amino acids. Written as DNA, the CDR3 is TGCAGCGTTCCAGGAGACTTCTATGGCTACACCTTC. Protein sequence: CSVPGDFYGYTF.

The chain links TRBV5-1 to TRBJ2-7; weak D call: TRBD1 (5 bases). Germline V CDR1 and CDR2: SGHRS, YFSETQ. This CDR3 is 17 amino acids long. V was clipped by 0 bases and J by 1 base, with 17 bases between them. The CDR3: CASSLGAGLSLSYEQYF. CDR3 DNA: TGCGCCAGCAGCTTGGGGGCAGGGCTCTCACTTTCCTACGAGCAGTACTTC.

J is TRBJ2-1 and V is TRBV7-2; TRBD1 might be the D (6 bases). The CDR3 contains 15 residues. Germline V lookup: CDR1 SGHTA, CDR2 FQGNSA. V was pared by 4 bases and J by 12 bases, with 22 bases between. In DNA, the CDR3 is TGTGCCAGCAGCTCACAACAGGGACCTGCTACCCCGCAGTTCTTC. It yields the protein CASSSQQGPATPQFF.

This clonotype was seen only a few times. This rearrangement joins TRBV15 to TRBJ2-7, with D uncertain. V lost 7 bases to trimming and J lost 1 base, with 14 bases between them. This CDR3 has 14 amino acids. Germline V lookup: CDR1 LNHNV, CDR2 YYDKDF (reference sequence). In nucleotides, the CDR3 is TGTGCCACCACCGCCGGGCCTCCTTCCTACGAGCAGTACTTC. It encodes CATTAGPPSYEQYF.

This rearrangement joins TRBV4-2 to TRBJ1-3; D not certain. Trimming shortened V by 2 bases and J by 2 bases, and 10 bases separated the two germline ends. The CDR3 sequence is 15 residues long. The germline V gene has CDR1 LGHNA and CDR2 YNFKEQ. CDR3 coding DNA: TGTGCCAGCAGCCAAACAGTCCCCACTGGAAACACCATATATTTT. Amino acid sequence: CASSQTVPTGNTIYF.

The rearrangement joins TRBV2 to TRBJ2-3; 7 positions match TRBD2. The CDR3 is 14 amino acids. CDR1 SNHLY and CDR2 FYNNEI come from the germline V gene. J was trimmed by 2 bases and V by 6 bases; bases with no gene match: 5. CDR3 amino acids: CASREGTNTDTQYF. The CDR3 nucleotides read TGTGCCAGCAGGGAGGGGACTAACACAGATACGCAGTATTTT.

V is TRBV18 and J is TRBJ2-7; D unclear. The V end lost 3 bases, the J end lost 3 bases, and 6 bases lay between the germline ends. The CDR3 is 12 amino acids. CDR1 and CDR2 from the germline V gene are KGHSH and LQKENI. The CDR3 nucleotides read TGTGCCAGCTCACCGGACCTCTACGAGCAGTACGTC. It specifies CASSPDLYEQYV.

The V call is TRBV6-6, the J call TRBJ1-5; a possible D gene is TRBD1 (6 bases). The CDR3 sequence is 15 residues long. Trimming took off 7 bases at V and 0 bases at J, with 13 bases between the two ends. Germline-derived CDR1 and CDR2 are MNHNY and SVGAGI (reference sequence). CDR3 protein: CASTSIGGSNQPQHF. CDR3 nucleotides: TGTGCCAGCACCTCGATAGGGGGTAGCAATCAGCCCCAGCATTTT.